The clone carrying this T cell receptor beta chain was found many times. Its antigen is undetermined. The ends were cut back, 4 bases at V and 6 bases at J, with 9 bases in the middle. Germline V gene sequence: CDR1 MDHEN, CDR2 SYDVKM. This CDR3 is 13 amino acids long. The sample's time point: pre-sensitization, week 0. This sample's treatment: therapeutic diphenylcyclopropenone sensitization with weekly scalp DPC. TCRdb reprocessed the RACE reads via MiXCR and lists one record per CDR3 protein. The repertoire holds about 40,000 distinct CDR3 sequences, over 9.5% seen once, with about 6% in the top ten. The source of the sample is a study of human T cells and chemical hapten exposure. Study-wide findings and caveats: Expanded TCRs were compared with controls, and the expanded TCRs formed significantly more large CDR3 similarity clusters.

This TCR was sampled from a man between 25 and 39 years old with alopecia areata. Some clones in this sample may be carry-over from other donors' samples. The J gene is TRBJ1-4, the V gene TRBV28, with D unclear. The sample was whole blood, taken in connection with sensitization to the hapten diphenylcyclopropenone (DPC). Here the CDR3 reads CASSSPDHEKLFF. For the CDR3, the DNA is TGTGCCAGCAGTTCCCCGGACCATGAAAAACTGTTTTTT.